Listed below are T cell receptor beta chains from one sample, sequenced in a study of technical replicates of blood from several donors. Clones were sequenced by immunoSEQ multiplex PCR, and TCRdb holds only the in-frame ones, with some missing. The profile shows tens of thousands of clones, roughly 96% of them singletons. Sequenced material: T cells isolated from PBMCs. These receptors originate from a human donor in good health. Each CDR3 is given with its conserved first and last residue. A D gene is named only where the DNA matches it firmly. Clone size is shown for a subset of rows, as once, few, many or a class of expanded clone.

TRBJ2-3,-,-,TRBV28,TGTGCCAGCTCGGAGTACCTAGCGCAGTATTTT,CASSEYLAQYF
TRBJ1-2,-,-,TRBV30,TGTGCCTGGAGTGTACGGCGGATCTATGGCTACACCTTC,CAWSVRRIYGYTF
TRBJ2-2,TRBD2,-,TRBV2,TGTGCCAGCAGTGCGCGTCACCTAGCGGGCACCGGGGAGCTGTTTTTT,CASSARHLAGTGELFF
TRBJ2-3,TRBD2,-,TRBV4-1,TGCGCCAGCAGCCTACCGAGCGGGAATACGCAGTATTTT,CASSLPSGNTQYF
TRBJ2-7,-,-,TRBV27,TGTGCCAGCAGTCCCCGGACACTCTACGAGCAGTACTTC,CASSPRTLYEQYF
TRBJ1-1,-,-,TRBV5-1,TGCGCCAGCAGCTTGTTGATGCACATGAACACTGAAGCTTTCTTT,CASSLLMHMNTEAFF
TRBJ2-1,TRBD1,-,TRBV7-8,TGTGCCAGCAGCTCCGGGACAGGGGACAATGAGCAGTTCTTC,CASSSGTGDNEQFF
TRBJ1-2,-,-,TRBV5-1,TGCGCCAGCAGCTTGGCAGGGGACGACTATGGCTACACCTTC,CASSLAGDDYGYTF
TRBJ1-1,-,-,TRBV6-5,TGTGCCAGCAGTTACACTCGAGGGACTGAAGCTTTCTTT,CASSYTRGTEAFF
TRBJ2-7,TRBD2,-,TRBV11-3,TGTGCCAGCAGCTTAGACCGAGCGGGAGGGCCTGGAAGCTACGAGCAGTACTTC,CASSLDRAGGPGSYEQYF
TRBJ1-5,TRBD1,-,TRBV9,TGTGCCAGCAGTTCGACAGGGGGCAATCAGCCCCAGCATTTT,CASSSTGGNQPQHF
TRBJ1-1,-,-,TRBV19,TGTGCCAGTAGTCGACGAGAGGGATCGGAGATGAACACTGAAGCTTTCTTT,CASSRREGSEMNTEAFF
TRBJ1-1,-,-,TRBV27,TGTGCCAGCAGATACGGGGCTGAAGCTTTCTTT,CASRYGAEAFF
TRBJ2-1,-,-,TRBV27,TGTGCCAGCAGTTTCTTTCCGGGGAGCTCCTACAATGAGCAGTTCTTC,CASSFFPGSSYNEQFF
TRBJ2-1,-,once,TRBV5-1,TGCGCCAGCAGCTTGGGCGGTAGCTCCTACAATGAGCAGTTCTTC,CASSLGGSSYNEQFF
TRBJ2-7,-,-,TRBV27,TGTGCCAGCAGTTCCCCCACCACTGGCGGATACTACGAGCAGTACTTC,CASSSPTTGGYYEQYF
TRBJ1-1,-,-,TRBV7-3,TGTGCCAGCAGCTTAGCAGGGAACACTGAAGCTTTCTTT,CASSLAGNTEAFF
TRBJ1-1,-,-,TRBV5-1,TGCGCCAGCAGCTCAGGGGCTGGGTATGCTTTCTTT,CASSSGAGYAFF
TRBJ1-4,TRBD1,-,TRBV19,TGTGCCAGTAGTACGACAGGGAATGAAAAACTGTTTTTT,CASSTTGNEKLFF
TRBJ2-1,TRBD2,-,TRBV27,TGTGCCAGCAGTCCTAGCGGGAGGAATGAGCAGTTCTTC,CASSPSGRNEQFF
TRBJ1-5,TRBD1,-,TRBV10-1,TGCGCCAGCAGTTCAGACAGGGATCAGCCCCAGCATTTT,CASSSDRDQPQHF
TRBJ1-5,-,-,TRBV7-8,TGTGCCAGCAGCCCCACGGGAGGAAGCAATCAGCCCCAGCATTTT,CASSPTGGSNQPQHF
TRBJ2-7,-,-,TRBV27,TGTGCCAGCAGCCCGGGACTTATCTCCTACGAGCAGTACTTC,CASSPGLISYEQYF
TRBJ1-4,-,-,TRBV28,TGTGCCAGCAGTTTTCCCCTAAATGAAAAACTGTTTTTT,CASSFPLNEKLFF
TRBJ2-3,TRBD2,once,TRBV7-2,TGTGCCAGCAGCTTCTTACTAGCGGAGACCACAGATACGCAGTATTTT,CASSFLLAETTDTQYF
TRBJ2-2,-,-,TRBV18,TGTGCCAGCTCACCTATAGGACAGCTATCCCCGAAATTAACCGGGGAGCTGTTTTTT,CASSPIGQLSPKLTGELFF
TRBJ2-5,TRBD2,-,TRBV27,TGTGCCAGCAGTTTGGGGACTAGCGGGAGGGGCAAGACCCAGTACTTC,CASSLGTSGRGKTQYF
TRBJ2-7,-,-,TRBV29-1,TGCAGCGTTGTACGAGACTTCTCCTACGAGCAGTACTTC,CSVVRDFSYEQYF
TRBJ2-6,TRBD1,-,TRBV4-1,TGCGCCAGCAGCTTTCGGGACAGGGGCTCTGGGGCCAACGTCCTGACTTTC,CASSFRDRGSGANVLTF
TRBJ2-1,-,-,TRBV5-4,TGTGCCAGCAGCATTCCTACCTACTCCTACAATGAGCAGTTCTTC,CASSIPTYSYNEQFF
TRBJ1-5,TRBD1,-,TRBV5-6,TGTGCCAGCAGCTTTTCCGGGACAGGGAATCAGCCCCAGCATTTT,CASSFSGTGNQPQHF
TRBJ2-7,TRBD2,-,TRBV7-9,TGTGCCAGCAGCCAACTAGCGGGAGGGCCGGGCTTAAAGAACGAGCAGTACTTC,CASSQLAGGPGLKNEQYF
TRBJ2-1,TRBD2,-,TRBV5-6,TGTGCCAGCAGCCCAGTACTAGCGGGGGACTCCTACAATGAGCAGTTCTTC,CASSPVLAGDSYNEQFF
TRBJ1-2,-,-,TRBV5-8,TGTGCCAGCAGCTTCGAAAGGTCAGGGAGGGGTGGCTACACCTTC,CASSFERSGRGGYTF
TRBJ2-7,-,-,TRBV5-4,TGTGCCAGCAGCCCCCGGGGAGGCGGCGAGCAGTACTTC,CASSPRGGGEQYF
TRBJ1-2,TRBD1,-,TRBV27,TGTGCCAGCAGGTACAACCAGGGGGCCTATGGCTACACCTTC,CASRYNQGAYGYTF
TRBJ2-7,-,-,TRBV6-5,TGTGCCAGCAGCCCACAGGGCTCCGAGCAGTACTTC,CASSPQGSEQYF
TRBJ2-5,-,-,TRBV11-2,TGTGCCAGCAGCTTAGGGCAGTACCAAGAGACCCAGTACTTC,CASSLGQYQETQYF
TRBJ2-7,-,-,TRBV6-6,TGTGCCAGCAGTCCCCTAGGGCGGGGCTCCTACGAGCAGTACTTC,CASSPLGRGSYEQYF
TRBJ2-1,-,-,TRBV21-1,TGTGCCAGCAGCAAAGAGCCTTGCGGGAGGGCCTGTGAGCAGTTCTTC,CASSKEPCGRACEQFF
TRBJ2-1,TRBD2,-,TRBV6-7,TGTGCCAGCAGTTACTCGATTCCTAGCGGGAGGACCGACAATGAGCAGTTCTTC,CASSYSIPSGRTDNEQFF
TRBJ2-5,-,-,TRBV10-3,TGTGCCATTGGGTACCGGGACATTGGAGAGACCCAGTACTTC,CAIGYRDIGETQYF
TRBJ1-1,-,-,TRBV5-4,TGTGCCAGCAGCTTGAGCTCGTACAGGCCCACTGAAGCTTTCTTT,CASSLSSYRPTEAFF
TRBJ2-1,TRBD1,-,TRBV25-1,TGTGCCAGCAGTGCACGGACAGGGGGCGATGAGCAGTTCTTC,CASSARTGGDEQFF